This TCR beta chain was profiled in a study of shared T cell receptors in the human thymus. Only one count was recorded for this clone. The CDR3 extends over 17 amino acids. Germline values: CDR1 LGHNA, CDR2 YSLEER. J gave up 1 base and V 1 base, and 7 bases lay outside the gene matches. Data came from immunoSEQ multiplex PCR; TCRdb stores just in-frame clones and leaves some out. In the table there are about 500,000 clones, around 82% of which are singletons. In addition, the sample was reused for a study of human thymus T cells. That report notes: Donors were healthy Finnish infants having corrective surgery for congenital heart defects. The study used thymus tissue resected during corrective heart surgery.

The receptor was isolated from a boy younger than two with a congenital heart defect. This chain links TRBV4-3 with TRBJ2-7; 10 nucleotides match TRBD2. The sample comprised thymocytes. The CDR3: CASSQVPQREGSYEQYF. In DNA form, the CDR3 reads TGCGCCAGCAGCCAAGTTCCCCAGCGGGAGGGATCCTACGAGCAGTACTTC.